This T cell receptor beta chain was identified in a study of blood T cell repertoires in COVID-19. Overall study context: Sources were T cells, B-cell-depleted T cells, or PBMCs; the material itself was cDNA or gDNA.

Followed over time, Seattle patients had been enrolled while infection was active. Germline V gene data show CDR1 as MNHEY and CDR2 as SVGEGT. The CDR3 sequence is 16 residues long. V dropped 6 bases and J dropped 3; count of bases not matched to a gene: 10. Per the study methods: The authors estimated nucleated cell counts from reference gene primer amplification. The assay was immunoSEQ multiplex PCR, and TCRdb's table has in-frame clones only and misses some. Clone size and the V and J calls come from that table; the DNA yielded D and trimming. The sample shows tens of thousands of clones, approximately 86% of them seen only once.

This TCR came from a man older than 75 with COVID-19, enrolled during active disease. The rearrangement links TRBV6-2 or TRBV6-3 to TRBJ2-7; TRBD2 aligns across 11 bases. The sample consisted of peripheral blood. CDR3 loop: CASSRTSGGGHYEQYF. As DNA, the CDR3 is TGTGCCAGCAGCAGAACTAGCGGGGGAGGTCACTACGAGCAGTACTTC.